These 5 T cell receptor beta chains came from one sample sequenced in a study of blood T cells in healthy people across ages. Through a sample-barcoded 5' primer and a J-beta primer mix, a second PCR was run for about 7 to 12 cycles. MiXCR, applied by TCRdb to the 5' RACE reads, yields one record per CDR3 protein. The sample has 1.5 million to 2 million distinct CDR3 sequences; over 25% are singletons. Sequencing used blood. The receptors shown here come from a woman aged 25 to 39 in good health.

At least ten counts were recorded for this clonotype. The rearrangement joins TRBV14 to TRBJ2-3; unclear D gene. Trimming cost V 4 bases and J 5 bases, with 7 bases left between them. The CDR3 covers 12 residues. CDR1 and CDR2 (germline): SGHDN, FVKESK. The CDR3 region is CASSPLVDTQYF. In DNA, the CDR3 is TGTGCCAGCAGCCCGCTGGTAGATACGCAGTATTTT.

This chain uses TRBV20-1 with TRBJ2-3, with D possibly TRBD2 on 6 matching bases. This CDR3 is built from 15 residues. V was pared by 0 bases and J by 6 bases, with 16 bases between. The germline CDR1 and CDR2 sequences are DFQATT and SNEGSKA (reference sequence). The chain's CDR3 is CSARDAIWGVDTQYF. In nucleotides, the CDR3 is TGCAGTGCTAGAGATGCGATCTGGGGGGTTGATACGCAGTATTTT.

J is TRBJ1-2 and V is TRBV10-3, with 7 bases identical to TRBD1. The J segment lost 0 bases and the V segment lost 3 bases, leaving 7 bases of the junction unmatched. The CDR3 consists of 16 residues. The germline gives CDR1 ENHRY, CDR2 SYGVKD. This chain's CDR3 is CAISDTGVWANYGYTF. In nucleotides, the CDR3 is TGTGCCATCAGTGATACAGGGGTTTGGGCTAACTATGGCTACACCTTC.

The gene calls are TRBV5-1 and TRBJ2-7; 10 positions agree with TRBD1. Germline assignment: CDR1 SGHRS and CDR2 YFSETQ. Trimming took 0 bases from V and 6 from J; bases not matched to a gene: 3. The CDR3 has 14 residues. The CDR3 loop reads CASSLGGQGREQYF. DNA of the CDR3: TGCGCCAGCAGCTTGGGGGGACAGGGGCGCGAGCAGTACTTC.

In this sample, this clonotype turned up a few times. The rearrangement links TRBV28 to TRBJ2-3; D tentatively reads TRBD1 or TRBD2 (5 bases each). Trimming removed 6 bases at V and 5 bases at J, with 9 bases between. The germline CDR1 and CDR2 sequences are MDHEN and SYDVKM. The CDR3 runs to 12 residues. Written as DNA, the CDR3 is TGTGCCAGCAGAGAGGGGTTAGATACGCAGTATTTT. It specifies CASREGLDTQYF. The full variable domain, rest sourced from reference TRBV28 and TRBJ2-3, is DVKVTQSSRYLVKRTGEKVFLECVQDMDHENMFWYRQDPGLGLRLIYFSYDVKMKEKGDIPEGYSVSREKKERFSLILESASTNQTSMYLCASREGLDTQYFGPGTRLTVL.